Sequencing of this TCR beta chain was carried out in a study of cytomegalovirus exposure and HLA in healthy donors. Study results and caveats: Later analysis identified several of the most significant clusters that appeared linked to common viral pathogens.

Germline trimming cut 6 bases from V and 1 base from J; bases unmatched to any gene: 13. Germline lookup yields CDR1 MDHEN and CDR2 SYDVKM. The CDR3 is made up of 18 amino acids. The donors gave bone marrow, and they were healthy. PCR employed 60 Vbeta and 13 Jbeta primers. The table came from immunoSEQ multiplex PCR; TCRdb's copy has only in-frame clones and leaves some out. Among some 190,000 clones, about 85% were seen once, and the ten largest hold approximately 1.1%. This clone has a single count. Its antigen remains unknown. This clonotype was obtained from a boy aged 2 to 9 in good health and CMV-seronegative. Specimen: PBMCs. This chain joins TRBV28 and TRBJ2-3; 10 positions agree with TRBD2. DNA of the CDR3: TGTGCCAGCAGGGGATGGGCTAGCGGGAGAGGGGGCACAGATACGCAGTATTTT. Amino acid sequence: CASRGWASGRGGTDTQYF.